Sequencing of this T cell receptor beta chain was carried out in a study of neurological immune-mediated disorders. About the study: The 35 or so multiple sclerosis patients comprised roughly 31 relapsing-remitting and 3 secondary progressive cases. General study results and limits: CDR3 amino acid sequences of expanded clones were not shared across subjects, a result suggesting private repertoires in all groups.

Germline-derived CDR1 and CDR2 are KGHSH and LQKENI. J gave up 2 bases and V 3 bases, and 3 bases lay outside the gene matches. The CDR3 length is 14 residues. On this clonotype itself: Its specificity is unknown.

TCRdb itself ran the 5' RACE reads through MiXCR, one entry per CDR3 protein. The profile shows tens of thousands of distinct CDR3 sequences, 3% to 3.5% of them singletons. The chain has TRBV18 and TRBJ1-1; 7 nucleotides line up with TRBD1. The TCR sequence derives from a woman in her twenties or thirties with multiple sclerosis. Material: PBMCs. The CDR3 protein is CASSPDRINTEAFF. DNA of the CDR3: TGTGCCAGCTCACCGGACAGGATTAACACTGAAGCTTTCTTT.